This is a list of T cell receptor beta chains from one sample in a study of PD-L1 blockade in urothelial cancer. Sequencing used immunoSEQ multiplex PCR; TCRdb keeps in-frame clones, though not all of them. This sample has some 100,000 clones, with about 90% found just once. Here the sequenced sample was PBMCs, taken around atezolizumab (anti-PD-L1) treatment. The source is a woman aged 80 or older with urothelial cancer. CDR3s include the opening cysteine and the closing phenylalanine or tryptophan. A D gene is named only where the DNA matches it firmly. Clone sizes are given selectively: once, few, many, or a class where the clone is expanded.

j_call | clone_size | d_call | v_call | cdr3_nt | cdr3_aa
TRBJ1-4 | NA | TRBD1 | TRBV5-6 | TGTGCCAGCAGTTCACGCCGGGACAGGGTAGATGAAAAACTGTTTTTT | CASSSRRDRVDEKLFF
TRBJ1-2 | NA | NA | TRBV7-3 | TGTGCCAGCAGCTCCCAGACCGACAGTGGCTACACCTTC | CASSSQTDSGYTF
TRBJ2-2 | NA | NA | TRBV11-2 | TGTGCCAGCAGCTTAGATGGCGGGATCACCGGGGAGCTGTTTTTT | CASSLDGGITGELFF
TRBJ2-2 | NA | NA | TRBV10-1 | TGCGCCAGCAGTGACCCAACCGGGGAGCTGTTTTTT | CASSDPTGELFF
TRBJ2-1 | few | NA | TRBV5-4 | TGTGCCAGCAGCTCCACTAGCCTGAATGAGCAGTTCTTC | CASSSTSLNEQFF
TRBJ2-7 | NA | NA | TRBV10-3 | TGTGCCATCAGGGGGCCAGGTAACGAGCAGTACTTC | CAIRGPGNEQYF
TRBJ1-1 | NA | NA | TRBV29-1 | TGCAGCACCAAGACAGGACTTAACACTGAAGCTTTCTTT | CSTKTGLNTEAFF
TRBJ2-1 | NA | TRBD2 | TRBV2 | TGTGCCAGGGGGGGGACCCGGCGGGTGGAAAGGTCCTACAATGAGCAGTTCTTC | CARGGTRRVERSYNEQFF
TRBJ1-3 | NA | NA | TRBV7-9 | TGTGCCAGCAGCCCCTCCGGGGGCAGTAGCGGGGCCATATATTTT | CASSPSGGSSGAIYF
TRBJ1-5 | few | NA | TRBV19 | TGTGCCAGTAGTCGTACCCAGGGGAATCAGCCCCAGCATTTT | CASSRTQGNQPQHF
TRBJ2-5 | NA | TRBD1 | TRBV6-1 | TGTGCCAGCAGGAGAGGGACAGAACAAGAGACCCAGTACTTC | CASRRGTEQETQYF
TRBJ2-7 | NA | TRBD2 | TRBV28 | TGTGCCAGCAGTCGTAGCGGGAGCTACGAGCAGTACTTC | CASSRSGSYEQYF
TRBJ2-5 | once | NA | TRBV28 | TGTGCCAGCAAAGGACACCAGAGAGAAGAGACCCAGTACTTC | CASKGHQREETQYF
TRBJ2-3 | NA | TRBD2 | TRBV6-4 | TGTGCCAGCAGCCCGGGAGGTATGGATACGCAGTATTTT | CASSPGGMDTQYF
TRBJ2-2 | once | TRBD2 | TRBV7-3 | TGTGCCAGCAGCTTAAGGGGGACTAGCGCGAACACCGGGGAGCTGTTTTTT | CASSLRGTSANTGELFF
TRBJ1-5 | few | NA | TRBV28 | TGTGCCAGCAGTAACGGGGGGGAAGGAAGCAATCAGCCCCAGCATTTT | CASSNGGEGSNQPQHF
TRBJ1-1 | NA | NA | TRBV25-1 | TGTGCCAGCAGTGAATATAAGGTGGTTGGGGGGACTTTCTTT | CASSEYKVVGGTFF
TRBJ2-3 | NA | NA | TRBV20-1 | TGCAGTGCTAGACCGTCTAGCACGCAGTATTTT | CSARPSSTQYF
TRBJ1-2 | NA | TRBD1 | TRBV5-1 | TGCGCCAGCAGCCCGAGGGGGCGGTTGGACGGCTACACCTTC | CASSPRGRLDGYTF
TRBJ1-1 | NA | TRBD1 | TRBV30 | TGTGCCTGGAGTCCTCCGACAGGGACTAACACTGAAGCTTTCTTT | CAWSPPTGTNTEAFF
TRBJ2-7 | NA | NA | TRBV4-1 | TGCGCCAGCAGCCAAGATGGGACGGGAGCTCTTCTGGAGCAGTACTTC | CASSQDGTGALLEQYF
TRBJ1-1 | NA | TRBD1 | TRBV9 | TGTGCCAGCAGCGTAGCTGGGGGACAGTCTGAAGCTTTCTTT | CASSVAGGQSEAFF
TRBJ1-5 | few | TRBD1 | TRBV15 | TGTGCCACCAGCAGAGGTCGGACAGGGCCCCAGCATTTT | CATSRGRTGPQHF
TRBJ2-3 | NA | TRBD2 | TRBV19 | TGTGCCAGTAGTGGTGGTAGCGGGATGACTAGCACAGATACGCAGTATTTT | CASSGGSGMTSTDTQYF
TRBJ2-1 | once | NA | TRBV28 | TGTGCCAGCAGTTCGCGGGCGGGAAGCTCCTACAATGAGCAGTTCTTC | CASSSRAGSSYNEQFF
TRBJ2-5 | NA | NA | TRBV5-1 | TGCGCCAGCAGCTTGGTGGACGGGAGTGGAGAGACCCAGTACTTC | CASSLVDGSGETQYF
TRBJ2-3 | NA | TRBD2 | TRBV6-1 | TGTGCCAGCAAGGAGGGGAGCGGGGTCATAGATACGCAGTATTTT | CASKEGSGVIDTQYF
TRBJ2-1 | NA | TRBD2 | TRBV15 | TGTGCCACCAGCAGAGACGGGACTACGTACAATGAGCAGTTCTTC | CATSRDGTTYNEQFF
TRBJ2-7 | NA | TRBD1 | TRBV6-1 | TGTGCCAGCAGTGAAGCGACAGGGGGCGAGCAGTACTTC | CASSEATGGEQYF
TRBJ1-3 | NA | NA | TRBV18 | TGTGCCAGCTCCCCCGAGGCTGGAAACACCATATATTTT | CASSPEAGNTIYF
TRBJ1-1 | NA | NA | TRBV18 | TGTGCCAGCCGACAGGACGAATCCCTCGAGGCTTTCTTT | CASRQDESLEAFF
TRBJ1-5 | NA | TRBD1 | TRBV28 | TGTGCCAGCAGTCCGCGGACAGGGGGGCGAGGTAATCAGCCCCAGCATTTT | CASSPRTGGRGNQPQHF
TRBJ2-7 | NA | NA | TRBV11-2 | TGTGCCAGCAGCTTAGGATGGCGTGGACACTCCTCCTACGAGCAGTACTTC | CASSLGWRGHSSYEQYF
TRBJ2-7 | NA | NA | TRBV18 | TGTGCCAGCTCACCAATGCGGGACGCCACCTACGAGCAGTACTTC | CASSPMRDATYEQYF
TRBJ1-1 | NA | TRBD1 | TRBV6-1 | TGTGCCAGCAGTGCCCAGGGGGATGCTTTCTTT | CASSAQGDAFF
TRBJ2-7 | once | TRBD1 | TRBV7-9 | TGTGCCAGCAGGGACAGGGTTGACTACGAGCAGTACTTC | CASRDRVDYEQYF
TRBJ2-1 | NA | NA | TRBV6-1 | TGTGCCAGCAGTGGAACAGGTCATTTAGTCAATGAGCAGTTCTTC | CASSGTGHLVNEQFF
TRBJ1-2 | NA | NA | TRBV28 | TGTGCCAGCATAAAGCCCGGGACAAGAGGCTACACCTTC | CASIKPGTRGYTF
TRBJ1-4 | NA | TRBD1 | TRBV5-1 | TGCGCCAGCAGCTTGGGGACAGGCCAGGGGACTAATGAAAAACTGTTTTTT | CASSLGTGQGTNEKLFF
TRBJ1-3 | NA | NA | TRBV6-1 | TGTGCCAGCAGTGTCACAGCCACTTCTGGAAACACCATATATTTT | CASSVTATSGNTIYF
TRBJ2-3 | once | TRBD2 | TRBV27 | TGTGCCAGCAGTTTCTCGGGAGGAGCCTTGCAGTATTTT | CASSFSGGALQYF
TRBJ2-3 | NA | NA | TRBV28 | TGTGCCAGCAATTCAGGAGGTAGCACAGATACGCAGTATTTT | CASNSGGSTDTQYF
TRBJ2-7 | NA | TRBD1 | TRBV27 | TGTGCCAGCAGTTTCCCCGGGACAGGTCGCAGCGAGCAGTACTTC | CASSFPGTGRSEQYF
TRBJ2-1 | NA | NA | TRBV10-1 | TGCGCCAGCAGTGAGTCGCTACAGGGTGAGCAGTTCTTC | CASSESLQGEQFF
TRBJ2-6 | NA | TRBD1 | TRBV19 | TGTGCCAGTAGCGACAGGGGCCGCTCTGGGGCCAACGTCCTGACTTTC | CASSDRGRSGANVLTF